This T cell receptor beta chain was sequenced for a study of OX40 agonist ivuxolimab in advanced cancers. Study-wide context: Patients were roughly 83% male with ages roughly 20 to 80, mean 60. There were three patients with partial responses, one having hepatocellular carcinoma and two cutaneous melanoma.

The data were produced by immunoSEQ multiplex PCR, yet TCRdb's version contains in-frame clones alone and is incomplete. Here the sample spans approximately 86,000 clones, more than 75% being singletons. The CDR3 length is 16 residues. The receptor comes from an adult with an advanced solid tumor such as melanoma, head and neck, liver or kidney cancer. The chain carries TRBV21-1 and TRBJ2-7; TRBD2, the D gene given by the table, was not confirmed from the DNA. TRBV21-1 is recorded as a pseudogene. Sequencing was performed on CD4+ or CD8+ T cells sorted from blood, taken in a trial of the OX40 agonist ivuxolimab. CDR3 residues: CASSKEPSGRTYEQYF. DNA for the CDR3: TGTGCCAGCAGCAAAGAGCCTAGCGGGAGGACCTACGAGCAGTACTTC.